This T cell receptor beta chain was documented in a study of blood T cell repertoires in COVID-19. After removal of 2 bases from V and 2 bases from J, the junction contained 7 bases not matched to a gene. The CDR3 is made up of 16 amino acids. Germline V lookup: CDR1 MNHEY, CDR2 SVGAGI. Sequenced by immunoSEQ multiplex PCR; TCRdb stores in-frame clones only, minus some. The sample consists of 110,000 to 150,000 clones, approximately 80% of them appearing once. The chain has TRBV6-5 and TRBJ2-7; 9 nucleotides match TRBD1. This receptor was identified in a woman aged 60-75 years with acute or convalescent COVID-19. The sequenced material came from peripheral blood. CDR3 in DNA: TGTGCCAGCAGTTACGGGACAGGGCAAGGGACCTACGAGCAGTACTTC. This gives the protein CASSYGTGQGTYEQYF.